The clone carrying this T cell receptor beta chain appeared many times. This CDR3 is built from 14 residues. Unmatched junction bases numbered 7, after V lost 6 bases and J lost 5 bases. This specimen belongs to a study of regulatory T cells in long-lasting Graves disease. Both iRepertoire HTBI primers and Arm-PCR of CDR3 regions were used to build the TCR beta libraries. MiXCR, run by TCRdb on the multiplex PCR reads, gives a single entry per CDR3 protein. The sample carries about 560,000 distinct CDR3 sequences, about 16% recorded once. The time point denotes: newly diagnosed GD, antithyroid drugs for less than 3 months. PBMC-extracted RNA yielded the TCR library. These data also formed part of another study, on T cells in Graves' hyperthyroidism and ophthalmopathy.

The starting material was peripheral blood mononuclear cells (PBMCs), obtained at new diagnosis, from a patient treated with antithyroid drugs. This clonotype was obtained from a man between 18 and 35 years old with Graves disease. This chain links TRBV12-3 or TRBV12-4 with TRBJ2-1, with TRBD1 matching over 7 bases. CDR3 in amino acids: CASSWDSLNNEQFF. The CDR3 region has the DNA TGTGCCAGCAGCTGGGACAGCTTGAACAATGAGCAGTTCTTC.